Below, one TCR beta chain is given with its context. Its antigen is unknown. This entry comes from a study of shared clonotypes between healthy human individuals. Study-level points and caveats: Across a handful of donors, naive CD4 shared roughly 5.1%, naive CD8 around 4%, memory CD4 more than 2%, memory CD8 0.4%. Memory subsets generally showed smaller estimated richness than naive subsets did.

Some clones are missing from TCRdb's copy, which holds only in-frame ones; the method was immunoSEQ multiplex PCR. The sample gives fewer than 2.5 million clones, 90% to 95% of which show up once; around 0.4% is in the top ten. CDR3 length equals 15 residues. Germline V lookup: CDR1 SGHNT, CDR2 YYREEE (reference sequence). The V segment lost 3 bases and the J segment 4 bases; nucleotides outside the gene matches: 9. The V and J genes are TRBV5-4 and TRBJ2-7, with 8 bases matching TRBD2. Sequencing was carried out using naive CD4+ T cells from PBMCs. Noted subset: CD45RA+ positively selected. This sequence originates from a man aged 18 to 30 in good health. Some clones in this sample may be carry-over from other donors' samples. The chain's CDR3 is CASSYRGGGSYEQYF. The CDR3 nucleotides are TGTGCCAGCAGCTATAGAGGCGGGGGGTCGTACGAGCAGTACTTC.